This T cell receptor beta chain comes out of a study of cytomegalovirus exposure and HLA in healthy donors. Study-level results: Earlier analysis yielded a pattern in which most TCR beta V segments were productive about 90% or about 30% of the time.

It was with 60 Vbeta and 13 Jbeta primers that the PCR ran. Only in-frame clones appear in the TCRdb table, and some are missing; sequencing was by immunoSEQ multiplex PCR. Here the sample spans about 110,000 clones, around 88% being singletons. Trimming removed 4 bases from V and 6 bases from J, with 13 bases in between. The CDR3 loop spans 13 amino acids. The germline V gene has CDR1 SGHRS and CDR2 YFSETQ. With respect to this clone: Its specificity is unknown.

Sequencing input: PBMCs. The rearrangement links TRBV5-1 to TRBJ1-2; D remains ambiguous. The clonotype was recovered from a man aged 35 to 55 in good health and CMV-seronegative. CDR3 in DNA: TGCGCCAGCAGCCAACTAGGTGGGAATGGCTACACCTTC. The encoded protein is CASSQLGGNGYTF.